A single sample gave rise to the 18 T cell receptor beta chains below, sequenced in a study of cytomegalovirus exposure and HLA in healthy donors. The data were produced by immunoSEQ multiplex PCR, yet TCRdb's version contains in-frame clones alone and is incomplete. Of about 160,000 clones in the sample, around 90% were seen once. The sample was PBMCs. The receptors come from a man younger than 35 in good health and CMV-seronegative.

The chain carries TRBV6-5 and TRBJ2-5; 9 nucleotides agree with TRBD2. The ends lost 3 bases at V and 4 bases at J; junction bases unmatched: 9. Germline loops: CDR1 MNHEY, CDR2 SVGAGI. The CDR3 is 16 residues long. CDR3 sequence reads: CASSYSPSGAPETQYF. The CDR3 DNA reads TGTGCCAGCAGTTATTCTCCTAGCGGGGCCCCAGAGACCCAGTACTTC.

CDR3 nucleotides: TGCGCCAGCAGTTACTTTACAGGGGGTTCTAGCACAGATACGCAGTATTTT. This gives the protein CASSYFTGGSSTDTQYF. This rearrangement joins TRBV5-1 to TRBJ2-3, with 8 bases identical to TRBD1. With 5 bases clipped from V and 0 bases from J, the junction kept 11 bases outside the gene matches. From germline, CDR1 is SGHRS and CDR2 YFSETQ. The CDR3 has 17 amino acids.

The chain couples TRBV10-1 to TRBJ2-1; 11 nucleotides match TRBD1. CDR1 is WNHNN, CDR2 SYGVQD, per germline (reference sequence). Trimming at V came to 6 bases and at J to 2 bases, leaving 3 bases not matched to a gene. This CDR3 contains 15 residues. The CDR3 sequence is CASSPGQGAYNEQFF. The DNA of the CDR3 is TGCGCCAGCAGCCCGGGACAGGGGGCCTACAATGAGCAGTTCTTC.

This clone was observed at least ten times. The rearrangement uses TRBV28 and TRBJ2-7; a weak D match, TRBD1 (6 bases). Germline V gene data show CDR1 as MDHEN and CDR2 as SYDVKM. The CDR3 covers 16 residues. Trimming left V 7 bases short and J 0 bases short, with 19 bases between. This chain's CDR3 is CASKPFRRDISYEQYF. As DNA, the CDR3 is TGTGCCAGCAAACCTTTCCGAAGGGACATCTCCTACGAGCAGTACTTC.

J is TRBJ1-1 and V is TRBV29-1; D gene uncertain. Trimming cost V 5 bases and J 7 bases, with 14 bases left between them. The CDR3 length is 12 residues. Germline lookup yields CDR1 SQVTM and CDR2 ANQGSEA. The CDR3 DNA follows: TGCAGCGTTTGTAGCCCGACCAATGAAGCTTTCTTT. Translated: CSVCSPTNEAFF.

The CDR3 region is CASSVRDEQFF. For the CDR3, the DNA is TGTGCCAGCAGCGTGAGAGATGAGCAGTTCTTC. The V gene is TRBV14, the J gene TRBJ2-1; D not certain. CDR1 is SGHDN and CDR2 is FVKESK in the germline V gene. Trimming shortened V by 5 bases and J by 8 bases, and 7 bases separated the two germline ends. The CDR3 covers 11 residues.

This chain links TRBV6-6 with TRBJ2-7; 8 bases fit TRBD2. The V and J ends lost 4 bases and 4 bases, in that order; junction bases with no gene match: 6. This CDR3 is 14 amino acids long. CDR1 is MNHNY and CDR2 is SVGAGI in the germline V gene (reference sequence). The CDR3 sequence is CASSSASGRYEQYF. The CDR3 DNA follows: TGTGCCAGCAGTTCGGCCAGCGGGAGATACGAGCAGTACTTC.

This clone was detected a few times. The chain is built from TRBV4-1 and TRBJ2-1, with TRBD2 matching over 11 bases. V lost 4 bases, J lost 4 bases, and 6 bases stayed unmatched. Germline-derived CDR1 and CDR2 are MGHRA and YSYEKL. The CDR3 length is 16 residues. For the CDR3, the DNA is TGCGCCAGCAGCCTGGACCTAGCGGGGGGATACAATGAGCAGTTCTTC. Translation: CASSLDLAGGYNEQFF.

This sequence joins TRBV27 and TRBJ2-7; D is undetermined. Germline assignment: CDR1 MNHEY and CDR2 SMNVEV (reference sequence). The CDR3 has 12 residues. With 3 bases removed from V and 0 bases from J, the gap between germline ends came to 3 bases. DNA of the CDR3: TGTGCCAGCAGTTTCAGCTCCTACGAGCAGTACTTC. Its translation is CASSFSSYEQYF.

This chain links TRBV19 with TRBJ1-1; the D gene is possibly TRBD1 (6 bases). The V end was cut by 3 bases, the J end by 2 bases, with 13 bases between. This CDR3 spans 15 amino acids. The V gene's germline CDR1 is LNHDA and CDR2 SQIVND (reference sequence). The CDR3: CASSMGKGVNTEAFF. The DNA of the CDR3 is TGTGCCAGTAGTATGGGGAAGGGGGTAAACACTGAAGCTTTCTTT.

J is TRBJ2-3 and V is TRBV10-3, with a possible D match to TRBD2 (6 bases). The CDR3 loop spans 14 amino acids. The germline V gene has CDR1 ENHRY and CDR2 SYGVKD. V gave up 2 bases and J gave up 10 bases, with 16 bases separating them. The CDR3 nucleotides are TGTGCCATCAGTGAGCAGGATAGGTCGGGGGCGCAGTATTTT. Its translation is CAISEQDRSGAQYF.

V and J are TRBV7-6 and TRBJ2-3; tentatively, D is TRBD1 (6 bases). Germline V lookup: CDR1 SGHVS, CDR2 FNYEAQ. This CDR3 has 17 amino acids. V was shortened by 5 bases and J by 6 bases, with 24 bases between the two germline ends. This chain's CDR3 is CASSPFLPSTGWDTQYF. The CDR3 DNA follows: TGTGCCAGCAGCCCATTTCTCCCTTCCACAGGGTGGGATACGCAGTATTTT.

The chain has TRBV28 and TRBJ1-1; no clear D gene. The CDR3 has 14 residues. The V and J ends lost 2 bases and 3 bases respectively, with 10 bases between them. The germline CDR1 and CDR2 sequences are MDHEN and SYDVKM. The CDR3: CASSLVSRHTEAFF. DNA of the CDR3: TGTGCCAGCAGTTTAGTCTCTCGTCACACTGAAGCTTTCTTT.

The CDR3 is CASSLDRGDTGELFF. For the CDR3, the DNA is TGTGCCAGCTCCTTGGACAGGGGGGACACCGGGGAGCTGTTTTTT. The chain carries TRBV18 and TRBJ2-2; 10 bases are a match to TRBD1. The CDR3 runs 15 residues. From germline, CDR1 is KGHSH and CDR2 LQKENI. Trimming at V came to 6 bases and at J to 3 bases, leaving 4 bases not matched to a gene.

The chain carries TRBV7-2 and TRBJ2-3, with 7 bases fitting TRBD2. The germline V gene has CDR1 SGHTA and CDR2 FQGNSA. CDR3 size: 14 residues. V was clipped by 5 bases and J by 4 bases; unmatched bases: 6. The CDR3 spells CASSPGGAPDTQYF. In DNA, the CDR3 is TGTGCCAGCAGCCCGGGAGGTGCCCCAGATACGCAGTATTTT.

The chain couples TRBV5-1 to TRBJ1-1; TRBD1 matches 11 bases. The germline gives CDR1 SGHRS, CDR2 YFSETQ. With V trimmed by 4 bases and J by 5 bases, 10 bases remained unmatched. The CDR3 loop spans 16 amino acids. The CDR3 loop is CASSDGQGAEGTEAFF. For the CDR3, the DNA is TGCGCCAGCAGCGACGGACAGGGGGCGGAAGGTACTGAAGCTTTCTTT.

This clone was observed once. This rearrangement joins TRBV6-1 to TRBJ1-2; 10 bases match TRBD1. J was trimmed by 6 bases and V by 1 base; bases with no gene match: 20. The CDR3 length is 20 residues. Germline CDR1 reads MNHNS; CDR2 reads SASEGT. The CDR3 here is CASSEDRGTGVFLFTDGYTF. CDR3 coding DNA: TGTGCCAGCAGTGAAGACCGTGGGACAGGGGTTTTTCTGTTTACTGATGGCTACACCTTC.

The sample holds a few counts of this clone. The chain joins TRBV6-5 to TRBJ2-7; the match to TRBD1 covers 9 bases. This CDR3 has 15 residues. CDR1 is MNHEY, CDR2 SVGAGI, per germline. V dropped 0 bases and J dropped 5; count of bases not matched to a gene: 5. The CDR3 sequence is CASSYSGTGYDEQYF. Written as DNA, the CDR3 is TGTGCCAGCAGTTACTCGGGGACAGGGTACGACGAGCAGTACTTC.